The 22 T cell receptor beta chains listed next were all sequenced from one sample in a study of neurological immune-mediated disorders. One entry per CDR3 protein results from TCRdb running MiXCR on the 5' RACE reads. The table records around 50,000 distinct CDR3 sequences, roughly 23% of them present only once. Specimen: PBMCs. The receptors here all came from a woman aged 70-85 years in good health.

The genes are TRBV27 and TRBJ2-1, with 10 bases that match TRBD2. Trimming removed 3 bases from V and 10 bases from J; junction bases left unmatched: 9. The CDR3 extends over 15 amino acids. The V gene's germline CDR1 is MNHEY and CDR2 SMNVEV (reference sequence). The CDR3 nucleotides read TGTGCCAGCAGTTTGAGCGGGGGGGCCGGAGGGGAGCAGTTCTTC. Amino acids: CASSLSGGAGGEQFF.

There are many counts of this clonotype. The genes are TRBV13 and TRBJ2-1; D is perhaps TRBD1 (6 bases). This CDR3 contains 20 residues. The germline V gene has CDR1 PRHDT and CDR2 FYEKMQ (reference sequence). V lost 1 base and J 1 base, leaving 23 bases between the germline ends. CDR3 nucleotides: TGTGCCAGCAGCTTAGTCGGCCCGTTAGGGGGTGCCCTGTCCTACAATGAGCAGTTCTTC. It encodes CASSLVGPLGGALSYNEQFF.

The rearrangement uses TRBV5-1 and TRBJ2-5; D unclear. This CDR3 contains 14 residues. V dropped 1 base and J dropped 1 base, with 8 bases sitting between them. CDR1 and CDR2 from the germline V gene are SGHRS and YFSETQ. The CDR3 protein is CASSLLSSQETQYF. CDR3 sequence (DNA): TGCGCCAGCAGCTTGCTGTCTTCCCAAGAGACCCAGTACTTC.

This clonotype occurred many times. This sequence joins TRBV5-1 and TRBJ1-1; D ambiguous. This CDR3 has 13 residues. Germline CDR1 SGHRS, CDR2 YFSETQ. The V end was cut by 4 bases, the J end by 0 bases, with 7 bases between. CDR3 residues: CASSRAMNTEAFF. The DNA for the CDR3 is TGCGCCAGCAGCCGAGCCATGAACACTGAAGCTTTCTTT.

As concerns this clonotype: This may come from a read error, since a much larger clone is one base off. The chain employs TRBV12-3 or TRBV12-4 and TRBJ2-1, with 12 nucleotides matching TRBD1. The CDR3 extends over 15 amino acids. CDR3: CPSGVGQGAGDEQFF. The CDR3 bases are TGTCCCAGCGGGGTGGGACAGGGGGCAGGGGATGAGCAGTTCTTC.

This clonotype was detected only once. CDR3 coding DNA: TGCAGCGTTAAGGACAGGAACTATGGCTACACCTTC. As protein: CSVKDRNYGYTF. The chain is built from TRBV29-1 and TRBJ1-2, with 7 bases matching TRBD1. V was clipped by 5 bases and J by 2 bases; unmatched bases: 2. Germline-derived CDR1 and CDR2 are SQVTM and ANQGSEA. The CDR3 runs 12 residues.

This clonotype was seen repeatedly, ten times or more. The CDR3 spells CASSLLSPAQTNYGYTF. For the CDR3, the DNA is TGTGCCAGCAGTTTATTGTCTCCGGCACAAACTAACTATGGCTACACCTTC. The chain joins TRBV28 to TRBJ1-2; D remains ambiguous. V was trimmed by 1 base and J by 0 bases, leaving 15 bases between them. The CDR3 covers 17 residues. CDR1 is MDHEN and CDR2 is SYDVKM in the germline V gene.

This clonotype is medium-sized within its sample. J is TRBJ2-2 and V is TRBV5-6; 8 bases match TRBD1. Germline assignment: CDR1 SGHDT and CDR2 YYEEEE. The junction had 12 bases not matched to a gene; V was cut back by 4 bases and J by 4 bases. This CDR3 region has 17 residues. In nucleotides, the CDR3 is TGTGCCAGCAGCCATCAAGGGCGGGACAGGAGCACCGGGGAGCTGTTTTTT. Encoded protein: CASSHQGRDRSTGELFF.

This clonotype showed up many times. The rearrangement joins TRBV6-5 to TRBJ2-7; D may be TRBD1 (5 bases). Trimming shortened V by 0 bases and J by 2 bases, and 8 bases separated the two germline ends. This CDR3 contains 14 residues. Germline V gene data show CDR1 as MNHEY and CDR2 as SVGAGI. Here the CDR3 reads CASSYSTDAYEQYF. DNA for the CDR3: TGTGCCAGCAGTTACTCGACAGATGCCTACGAGCAGTACTTC.

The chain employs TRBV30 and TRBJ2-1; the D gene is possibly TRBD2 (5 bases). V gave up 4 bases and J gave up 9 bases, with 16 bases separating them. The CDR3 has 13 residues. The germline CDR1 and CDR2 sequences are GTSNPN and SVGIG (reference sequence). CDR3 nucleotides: TGTGCCTGGAAACTAGGCGTCCGCGCTGAGCAGTTCTTC. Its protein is CAWKLGVRAEQFF.

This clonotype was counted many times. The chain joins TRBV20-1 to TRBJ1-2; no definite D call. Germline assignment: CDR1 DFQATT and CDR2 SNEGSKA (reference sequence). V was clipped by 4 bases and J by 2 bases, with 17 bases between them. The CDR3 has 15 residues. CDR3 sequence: CSAIPWPRPNYGYTF. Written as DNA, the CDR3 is TGCAGTGCTATCCCTTGGCCGAGGCCCAACTATGGCTACACCTTC.

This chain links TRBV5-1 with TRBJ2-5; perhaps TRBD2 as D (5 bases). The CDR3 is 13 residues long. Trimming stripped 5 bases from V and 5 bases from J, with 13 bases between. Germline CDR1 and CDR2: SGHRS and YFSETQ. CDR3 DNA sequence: TGCGCCAGCAGGGACCGGGATGTGGAGACCCAGTACTTC. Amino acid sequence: CASRDRDVETQYF. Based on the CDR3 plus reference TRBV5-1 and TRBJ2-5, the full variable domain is KAGVTQTPRYLIKTRGQQVTLSCSPISGHRSVSWYQQTPGQGLQFLFEYFSETQRNKGNFPGRFSGRQFSNSRSEMNVSTLELGDSALYLCASRDRDVETQYFGPGTRLLVL.

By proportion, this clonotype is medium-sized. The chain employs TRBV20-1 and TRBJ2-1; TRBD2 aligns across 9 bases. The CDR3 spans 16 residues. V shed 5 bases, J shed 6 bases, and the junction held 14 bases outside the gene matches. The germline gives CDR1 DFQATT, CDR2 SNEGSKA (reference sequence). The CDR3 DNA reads TGCAGTGCTCCCGAGCCTGGCTGGCGGGAGGGCAATGAGCAGTTCTTC. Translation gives CSAPEPGWREGNEQFF.

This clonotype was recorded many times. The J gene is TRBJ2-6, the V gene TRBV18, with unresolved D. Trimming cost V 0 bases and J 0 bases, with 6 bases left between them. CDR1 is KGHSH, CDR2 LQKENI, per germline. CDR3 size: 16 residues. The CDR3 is CASSPPLGSGANVLTF. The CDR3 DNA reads TGTGCCAGCTCACCACCGCTCGGCTCTGGGGCCAACGTCCTGACTTTC. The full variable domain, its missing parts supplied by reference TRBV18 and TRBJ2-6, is NAGVMQNPRHLVRRRGQEARLRCSPMKGHSHVYWYRQLPEEGLKFMVYLQKENIIDESGMPKERFSAEFPKEGPSILRIQQVVRGDSAAYFCASSPPLGSGANVLTFGAGSRLTVL.

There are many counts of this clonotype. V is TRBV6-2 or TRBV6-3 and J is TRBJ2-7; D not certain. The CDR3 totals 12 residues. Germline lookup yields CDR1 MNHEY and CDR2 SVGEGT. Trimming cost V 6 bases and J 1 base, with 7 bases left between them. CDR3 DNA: TGTGCCAGCAGCTACAAATCCTACGAGCAGTACTTC. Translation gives CASSYKSYEQYF.

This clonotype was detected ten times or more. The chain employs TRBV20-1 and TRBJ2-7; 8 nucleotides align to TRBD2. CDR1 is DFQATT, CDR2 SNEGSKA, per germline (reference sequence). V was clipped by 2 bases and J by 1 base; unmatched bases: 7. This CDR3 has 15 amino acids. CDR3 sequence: CSARPSGHQSYEQYF. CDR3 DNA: TGCAGTGCTAGACCTAGCGGGCACCAATCCTACGAGCAGTACTTC.

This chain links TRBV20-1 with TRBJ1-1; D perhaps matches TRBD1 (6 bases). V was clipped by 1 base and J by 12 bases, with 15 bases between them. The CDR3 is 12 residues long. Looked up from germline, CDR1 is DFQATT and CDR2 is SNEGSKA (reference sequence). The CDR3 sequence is CSARGSLDRPFF. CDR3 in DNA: TGCAGTGCTAGAGGGTCGTTGGACAGACCTTTCTTT.

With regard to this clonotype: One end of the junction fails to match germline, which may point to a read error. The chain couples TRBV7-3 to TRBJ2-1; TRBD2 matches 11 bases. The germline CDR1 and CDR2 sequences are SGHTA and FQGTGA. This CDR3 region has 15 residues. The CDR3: CASSSTSGTYNDQFF. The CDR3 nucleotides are TGTGCCAGCAGCTCGACTAGCGGGACCTACAATGACCAGTTCTTC.

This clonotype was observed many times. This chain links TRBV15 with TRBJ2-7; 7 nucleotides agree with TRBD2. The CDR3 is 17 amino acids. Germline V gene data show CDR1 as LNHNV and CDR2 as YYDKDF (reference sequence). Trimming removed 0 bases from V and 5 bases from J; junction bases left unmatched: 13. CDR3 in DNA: TGTGCCACCAGCAGAGATCTAGGGACCGGGAGGAGGCACGAGCAGTACTTC. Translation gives CATSRDLGTGRRHEQYF.

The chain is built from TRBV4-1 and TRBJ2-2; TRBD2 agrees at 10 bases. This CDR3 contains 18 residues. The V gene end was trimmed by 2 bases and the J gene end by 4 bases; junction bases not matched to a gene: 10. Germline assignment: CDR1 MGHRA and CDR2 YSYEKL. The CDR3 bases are TGCGCCAGCAGCCAATGTCCCCTAGCGGGGGAGACCACCGGGGAGCTGTTTTTT. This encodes CASSQCPLAGETTGELFF.

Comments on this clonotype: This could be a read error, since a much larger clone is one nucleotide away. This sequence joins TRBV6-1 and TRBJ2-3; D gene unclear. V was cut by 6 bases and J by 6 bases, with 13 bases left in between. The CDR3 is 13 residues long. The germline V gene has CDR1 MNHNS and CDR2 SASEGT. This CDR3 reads CASSLRSRDTQYF. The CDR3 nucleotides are TGTGCCAGCAGCCTGAGGTCAAGGGATACGCAGTATTTT.

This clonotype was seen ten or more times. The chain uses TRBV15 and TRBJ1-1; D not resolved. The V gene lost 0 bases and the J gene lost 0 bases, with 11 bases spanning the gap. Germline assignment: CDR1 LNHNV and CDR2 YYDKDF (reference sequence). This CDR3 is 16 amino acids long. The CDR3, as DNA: TGTGCCACCAGCAGAGATAATCCTTATATGAACACTGAAGCTTTCTTT. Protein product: CATSRDNPYMNTEAFF.